The sequence of this T cell receptor beta chain was determined in a study of identical twins. The study's findings and limits: Its conclusions, products of cross-sectional statistical analysis, did not come from following the same donors. Out-of-frame beta chain sequences displayed weaker excess sharing between twins. When twins shared out-of-frame alpha sequences, those sequences had excess low generation probability.

The V end was cut by 9 bases, the J end by 7 bases, with 12 bases between. The CDR3 length is 12 residues. Germline V gene sequence: CDR1 KGHDR, CDR2 SFDVKD. A universal primer site was incorporated via template switching, and the cDNA contained unique molecular identifiers. TCRdb re-derived calls from the 5' RACE reads in MiXCR, one entry per CDR3 protein. The table records 310,000 or so distinct CDR3 sequences, about 8% of them present only once. This clonotype was observed at least ten times. The antigen remains unidentified. These data were also filed under a second study, of yellow fever vaccine responses in identical twins.

The source material was memory (CD45RO+) T cells sorted from blood. The receptor was derived from a woman aged 18-35 years in good health. This chain links TRBV24-1 with TRBJ2-1; D is unclear. The CDR3 loop is CATGPLGNEQFF. For the CDR3, the DNA is TGTGCCACCGGCCCCCTAGGAAATGAGCAGTTCTTC.